This TCR beta chain was observed in a study of response to subunit inactivated influenza vaccine. Notes on the study in general: Few additional T cells are recruited per seasonal influenza vaccination, authors suggested.

Remarks on this clonotype: Its antigen is currently unknown.

The CDR3 covers 15 residues. The germline CDR1 and CDR2 sequences are SGHRS and YFSETQ. The germline V and J ends were trimmed by 0 bases and 3 bases, with 13 bases remaining between them. MiXCR, applied by TCRdb to the RT-PCR reads, yields one record per CDR3 protein. This sample has approximately 530,000 distinct CDR3 sequences, with more than 7% found just once. V is TRBV5-1 and J is TRBJ2-7; TRBD1 might be the D (6 bases). The sample here was PBMCs from blood, taken roughly 24 months after vaccination. The receptor was derived from a man aged 50 to 75 who received an inactivated influenza vaccine. CDR3 protein: CASSLVDRMSYEQYF. The CDR3 DNA reads TGCGCCAGCAGCTTGGTAGACAGGATGAGCTACGAGCAGTACTTC.